What follows are 30 T cell receptor beta chains derived from one specimen sequenced in a study of identical twins. TCRdb ran MiXCR on the 5' RACE reads and lists one entry per CDR3 protein. The repertoire holds nearly 650,000 distinct CDR3 sequences, with about 7% as singletons. The data were also submitted as part of a second study, on yellow fever vaccine responses in identical twins.

Sequenced input: PBMCs. The receptors were gathered from a woman aged 18-29 years in good health.

This chain uses TRBV10-1 with TRBJ2-6, with 8 bases aligning to TRBD2. V lost 7 bases and J lost 5; bases outside the gene matches: 31. The CDR3 is 23 amino acids. Germline V lookup: CDR1 WNHNN, CDR2 SYGVQD (reference sequence). The DNA for the CDR3 is TGCGCCAGCACCGCCCGCGAAATACTAGCGGCGACGTCCCCGACCTATTGGGCCAACGTCCTGACTTTC. Protein: CASTAREILAATSPTYWANVLTF.

This clonotype has a handful of counts. The V and J genes are TRBV29-1 and TRBJ2-1; possible D gene TRBD2, 6 bases. There are 14 residues in the CDR3. Germline-derived CDR1 and CDR2 are SQVTM and ANQGSEA. V was pared by 5 bases and J by 4 bases, with 15 bases between. CDR3: CSVTRVGGYNEQFF. CDR3 nucleotide sequence: TGCAGCGTTACCAGGGTGGGGGGTTACAATGAGCAGTTCTTC.

At least ten counts were recorded for this clonotype. This chain links TRBV29-1 with TRBJ2-2; D may be TRBD1 (6 bases). The CDR3 runs to 17 residues. Germline V gives CDR1 SQVTM, CDR2 ANQGSEA. Deletions cut 0 bases from V and 3 bases from J, with 17 bases between. The CDR3 nucleotides are TGCAGCGTTGAAGACCCAGGCAGGGCAGGGGACACCGGGGAGCTGTTTTTT. Amino acids: CSVEDPGRAGDTGELFF.

This chain uses TRBV7-2 with TRBJ1-1, with unresolved D. This CDR3 spans 13 amino acids. Per the germline V gene, CDR1 is SGHTA and CDR2 is FQGNSA. Trimming removed 3 bases at V and 1 base at J, with 6 bases between. The CDR3 coding sequence is TGTGCCAGCAGCTTCGAGTGGAACACTGAAGCTTTCTTT. It is translated as CASSFEWNTEAFF.

This chain connects TRBV24-1 to TRBJ1-5; TRBD1 matches 9 bases. The CDR3 spans 17 residues. V gave up 4 bases and J gave up 3 bases; unmatched junction bases: 9. CDR1 and CDR2 (germline): KGHDR, SFDVKD. The DNA for the CDR3 is TGTGCCACCAGTGAATCCGGGACAGGGAATATCAATCAGCCCCAGCATTTT. It encodes CATSESGTGNINQPQHF.

This clonotype was detected ten times or more. The V and J genes are TRBV5-1 and TRBJ1-2; D is possibly TRBD1 (5 bases). Germline values: CDR1 SGHRS, CDR2 YFSETQ. V was shortened by 4 bases and J by 2 bases, with 9 bases between the two germline ends. The CDR3 is 13 residues long. This CDR3 is CASSKGRNYGYTF. The CDR3 nucleotides are TGCGCCAGCAGCAAGGGACGGAACTATGGCTACACCTTC.

This clonotype was seen at least ten times. The CDR3 loop reads CASSAPGQVNEKLFF. Here the CDR3 DNA reads TGTGCCAGCAGCGCTCCGGGACAGGTCAATGAAAAACTGTTTTTT. The V call is TRBV9, the J call TRBJ1-4; 8 nucleotides agree with TRBD1. The CDR3 spans 15 residues. Germline assignment: CDR1 SGDLS and CDR2 YYNGEE. The J segment lost 5 bases and the V segment lost 3 bases, leaving 6 bases of the junction unmatched.

This clonotype has only a few counts. The chain combines TRBV29-1 with TRBJ2-1; 7 bases align to TRBD1. V was clipped by 3 bases and J by 8 bases; unmatched bases: 1. The CDR3 extends over 11 amino acids. Germline V lookup: CDR1 SQVTM, CDR2 ANQGSEA. The chain's CDR3 is CSVEQGDEQFF. The CDR3 DNA follows: TGCAGCGTTGAGCAGGGGGATGAGCAGTTCTTC.

This clonotype occurred a few times. This sequence joins TRBV24-1 and TRBJ2-1, with 7 bases lining up with TRBD1. The ends lost 2 bases at V and 3 bases at J; junction bases unmatched: 9. The CDR3 totals 17 residues. CDR1 and CDR2 (germline): KGHDR, SFDVKD. The CDR3 spells CATSDSLRAGGYNEQFF. The CDR3 coding sequence is TGTGCCACCAGTGATTCGCTAAGGGCAGGGGGCTACAATGAGCAGTTCTTC.

This clonotype was found a few times. The rearrangement links TRBV3-1 to TRBJ2-2; 7 bases are shared with TRBD2. Germline CDR1 and CDR2: LGHDT and YNNKEL (reference sequence). The CDR3 runs 14 residues. The V segment lost 3 bases and the J segment 7 bases; nucleotides outside the gene matches: 5. CDR3 nucleotide sequence: TGTGCCAGCAGCCAGGGAGGGAGCGGCGGGGAGCTGTTTTTT. It specifies CASSQGGSGGELFF.

The chain couples TRBV20-1 to TRBJ2-5; TRBD2 aligns across 10 bases. This CDR3 is 17 amino acids long. V trimming: 1 base; J trimming: 5 bases; junction bases outside the gene matches: 13. The germline V gene has CDR1 DFQATT and CDR2 SNEGSKA (reference sequence). Here the CDR3 DNA reads TGCAGTGCTAGAGCCCTCGGGGTAGCGGGGGGTTGGGAGACCCAGTACTTC. Amino acid sequence: CSARALGVAGGWETQYF.

This clonotype has a handful of counts. CDR3: CASSSGQFNTEAFF. CDR3 DNA sequence: TGTGCCAGCAGCTCGGGACAGTTTAACACTGAAGCTTTCTTT. V usage is TRBV7-3 and J usage is TRBJ1-1; 7 positions agree with TRBD1. The length of the CDR3 is 14 residues. J was trimmed by 2 bases and V by 4 bases; bases with no gene match: 4. Germline V gene sequence: CDR1 SGHTA, CDR2 FQGTGA.

This clonotype has ten or more counts. J is TRBJ1-5 and V is TRBV4-1; unclear D gene. The V gene's germline CDR1 is MGHRA and CDR2 YSYEKL. This CDR3 has 13 amino acids. Trimming took off 2 bases at V and 4 bases at J, with 6 bases between the two ends. CDR3 protein: CASSQKGNQPQHF. In DNA, the CDR3 is TGCGCCAGCAGCCAAAAAGGTAATCAGCCCCAGCATTTT.

This clonotype has at least ten counts. The chain employs TRBV7-9 and TRBJ2-1; the match to TRBD2 covers 7 bases. V was pared by 1 base and J by 13 bases, with 10 bases of the junction left unmatched. The CDR3 extends over 14 amino acids. Germline-derived CDR1 and CDR2 are SEHNR and FQNEAQ (reference sequence). The DNA of the CDR3 is TGTGCCAGCAGCTTAGTAACGGGACGGACTAGTCAGTTCTTC. This codes for CASSLVTGRTSQFF.

Only a few counts were recorded for this clonotype. V gene TRBV29-1 combines with J gene TRBJ2-5; 7 bases agree with TRBD2. V was clipped by 4 bases and J by 8 bases; unmatched bases: 7. This CDR3 is 12 amino acids long. Per germline, CDR1 SQVTM and CDR2 ANQGSEA. The CDR3 DNA follows: TGCAGCGTTGCTATAGCGGGCGAAACCCAGTACTTC. This translates into CSVAIAGETQYF.

This chain uses TRBV3-1 with TRBJ2-5, with D perhaps TRBD2 (6 bases). The V end lost 0 bases, the J end lost 5 bases, and 19 bases lay between the germline ends. The CDR3 totals 17 residues. Per germline, CDR1 LGHDT and CDR2 YNNKEL (reference sequence). The CDR3 sequence: CASSQDLAGGVAETQYF. The CDR3 DNA reads TGTGCCAGCAGCCAAGACCTTGCTGGCGGGGTAGCGGAGACCCAGTACTTC.

This clonotype was found a few times. The CDR3: CASMSIGTGELFF. CDR3 nucleotide sequence: TGTGCCAGCATGTCCATTGGCACCGGGGAGCTGTTTTTT. This chain connects TRBV11-2 to TRBJ2-2; no firm D call. The germline CDR1 and CDR2 sequences are SGHAT and FQNNGV. CDR3 size: 13 residues. Trimming took off 7 bases at V and 4 bases at J, with 10 bases between the two ends. Full variable domain (rest looked up from reference TRBV11-2 and TRBJ2-2): EAGVAQSPRYKIIEKRQSVAFWCNPISGHATLYWYQQILGQGPKLLIQFQNNGVVDDSQLPKDRFSAERLKGVDSTLKIQPAKLEDSAVYLCASMSIGTGELFFGEGSRLTVL.

This clonotype came up a few times. The rearrangement joins TRBV7-2 to TRBJ2-1, with a weak D call TRBD2 (6 bases). This CDR3 has 12 residues. Germline loops: CDR1 SGHTA, CDR2 FQGNSA. Trimming took off 5 bases at V and 8 bases at J, with 10 bases between the two ends. The CDR3 protein is CASSLTRYEQFF. The CDR3 DNA reads as TGTGCCAGCAGCCTGACTAGATATGAGCAGTTCTTC.

This clonotype showed up just a few times. CDR3 region: CASSLDRASDTEAFF. CDR3 in DNA: TGTGCCAGCAGCCTCGACAGGGCGTCCGACACTGAAGCTTTCTTT. This chain joins TRBV11-2 and TRBJ1-1, with 7 nucleotides matching TRBD1. Losses at the gene ends were 5 bases for V and 3 bases for J; bases not matched to a gene: 9. The CDR3 is 15 residues long. Germline-derived CDR1 and CDR2 are SGHAT and FQNNGV. The whole variable domain, filled in from reference TRBV11-2 and TRBJ1-1, reads EAGVAQSPRYKIIEKRQSVAFWCNPISGHATLYWYQQILGQGPKLLIQFQNNGVVDDSQLPKDRFSAERLKGVDSTLKIQPAKLEDSAVYLCASSLDRASDTEAFFGQGTRLTVV.

The gene calls are TRBV3-1 and TRBJ1-1, with D possibly TRBD1 on 6 matching bases. Per the germline V gene, CDR1 is LGHDT and CDR2 is YNNKEL (reference sequence). The CDR3 covers 18 residues. V lost 1 base and J 0 bases, leaving 18 bases between the germline ends. In nucleotides, the CDR3 is TGTGCCAGCAGCCAAGGTTCGAGGGGGTTGGGTATGAACACTGAAGCTTTCTTT. Translation gives CASSQGSRGLGMNTEAFF.

This clonotype was seen only a few times. The V call is TRBV6-4, the J call TRBJ2-3, with 9 bases lining up with TRBD2. There are 14 residues in the CDR3. The ends lost 9 bases at V and 3 bases at J; junction bases unmatched: 7. Germline values: CDR1 MRHNA, CDR2 SNTAGT. The CDR3: CASGGGAETDTQYF. CDR3 nucleotide sequence: TGTGCCAGTGGCGGGGGGGCCGAAACAGATACGCAGTATTTT.

The chain carries TRBV4-1 and TRBJ1-2, with TRBD1 identical over 8 bases. The germline gives CDR1 MGHRA, CDR2 YSYEKL. V lost 4 bases to trimming and J lost 7 bases; unmatched junction nucleotides: 5. The CDR3 totals 13 residues. The CDR3 sequence: CASSPTGTGGYTF. For the CDR3, the DNA is TGCGCCAGCAGCCCAACCGGGACAGGTGGCTACACCTTC.

This rearrangement joins TRBV28 to TRBJ2-7, with TRBD1 identical over 8 bases. This CDR3 is built from 13 residues. Per germline, CDR1 MDHEN and CDR2 SYDVKM. J lost 5 bases, V lost 5 bases, and 5 bases had no gene match. The CDR3 region is CASSLDRGDEQYV. In DNA, the CDR3 is TGTGCCAGCAGTCTAGACAGGGGAGACGAGCAGTACGTC.

The table lists this clonotype with a few counts. This chain uses TRBV27 with TRBJ2-7; 7 bases match TRBD1. Trimming at V came to 4 bases and at J to 5 bases, leaving 5 bases not matched to a gene. The CDR3 length is 13 residues. Germline CDR1 MNHEY, CDR2 SMNVEV (reference sequence). The CDR3 region is CASSSDRLHEQYF. The CDR3 DNA reads as TGTGCCAGCAGTTCGGACAGGTTGCACGAGCAGTACTTC.

The chain employs TRBV20-1 and TRBJ2-1; TRBD2 agrees at 12 bases. Germline V gene lookup returns CDR1 DFQATT and CDR2 SNEGSKA (reference sequence). CDR3 length: 17 amino acids. As DNA, the CDR3 is TGCTGCGCCCAAGATGAACTAGCGGGGGGTTACGACAATGAGCAGTTCTTC. Translated, it gives CCAQDELAGGYDNEQFF.

This clonotype was observed at least ten times. The chain links TRBV7-6 to TRBJ2-1, with 13 nucleotides matching TRBD2. Germline V lookup: CDR1 SGHVS, CDR2 FNYEAQ. V was pared by 6 bases and J by 4 bases, with 6 bases of the junction left unmatched. The CDR3 covers 16 residues. The CDR3 region has the DNA TGTGCCAGCAGTCCGGGACTAGCGGGATCGTACAATGAGCAGTTCTTC. Protein: CASSPGLAGSYNEQFF.

This clonotype was counted at least ten times. The rearrangement uses TRBV29-1 and TRBJ1-5, with 10 bases fitting TRBD1. This CDR3 contains 13 residues. Germline CDR1 is SQVTM and CDR2 is ANQGSEA. Unmatched junction bases numbered 2, after V lost 5 bases and J lost 4 bases. The CDR3 nucleotides read TGCAGCGTTAGGGGACAGGGGAATCAGCCCCAGCATTTT. It translates to CSVRGQGNQPQHF.

In this sample, this clonotype turned up a few times. The rearrangement uses TRBV7-9 and TRBJ2-1; 8 nucleotides align to TRBD1. From germline, CDR1 is SEHNR and CDR2 FQNEAQ (reference sequence). After removal of 5 bases from V and 5 bases from J, the junction contained 8 bases not matched to a gene. This CDR3 comprises 15 residues. CDR3 nucleotides: TGTGCCAGCAGCAGACAGGGGTTTTCCCACAATGAGCAGTTCTTC. Its translation is CASSRQGFSHNEQFF.

V is TRBV25-1 and J is TRBJ2-5; TRBD1 is a possible D gene (5 bases). Trimming shortened V by 5 bases and J by 7 bases, and 11 bases separated the two germline ends. Germline V gives CDR1 MGHDK, CDR2 SYGVNS. This CDR3 is built from 12 residues. CDR3 residues: CASSLSQGTQYF. CDR3 coding DNA: TGTGCCAGCAGTCTCAGCCAGGGGACCCAGTACTTC.

This clonotype was seen repeatedly, ten times or more. The V and J genes are TRBV28 and TRBJ2-3; 8 bases are a match to TRBD1. After removal of 7 bases from V and 0 bases from J, the junction contained 18 bases not matched to a gene. Germline-derived CDR1 and CDR2 are MDHEN and SYDVKM. The CDR3 totals 19 residues. As DNA, the CDR3 is TGTGCCAGCACCTCCCGGGACAGGCGACTGATTTCTAGCACAGATACGCAGTATTTT. Translating it yields CASTSRDRRLISSTDTQYF. The whole variable domain, remainder taken from reference TRBV28 and TRBJ2-3, is DVKVTQSSRYLVKRTGEKVFLECVQDMDHENMFWYRQDPGLGLRLIYFSYDVKMKEKGDIPEGYSVSREKKERFSLILESASTNQTSMYLCASTSRDRRLISSTDTQYFGPGTRLTVL.